This T cell receptor (beta chain) was sequenced during a study of cytomegalovirus exposure and HLA in healthy donors. Comments on this clone: Its antigen is as yet unknown.

This CDR3 is built from 15 residues. Germline CDR1 LNHDA, CDR2 SQIVND (reference sequence). 13 Jbeta primers and 60 Vbeta primers were used for the PCR. The table came from immunoSEQ multiplex PCR; TCRdb's copy has only in-frame clones and leaves some out. Of around 80,000 clones detected, about 78% appear once; the ten largest clones hold approximately 1.6%. General study results and limits: Serostatus for CMV was the only available immune exposure information. HLA restriction was apparent for most CMV-associated TCR beta chains in a later analysis.

The gene calls are TRBV19 and TRBJ2-5, with TRBD1 matching 8 bases. The assigned J gene may be wrong: the sequence end matches TRBJ2-7 better. This clonotype originated in a man aged 35 to 55 in good health and CMV-seronegative. Material for sequencing was PBMCs. CDR3 in amino acids: CASSYGQGLPYEQYF. The DNA for the CDR3 is TGTGCCAGTAGTTATGGACAGGGCCTACCCTACGAGCAGTACTTC.